These 8 T cell receptor beta chains were all obtained from the same sample, sequenced in a study of T-cell reconstitution after alpha-beta-depleted transplantation in children. Unique molecular identifiers tagged the TCRbeta library. MiXCR, run by TCRdb on the PCR reads, gives a single entry per CDR3 protein. The sample contains roughly 790,000 distinct CDR3 sequences, 16% of which appear only once. The source was PBMCs, mostly from graft donor cells, collected 360 days after TCRalphabeta/CD19-depleted stem cell transplant. The receptors here all came from a male patient younger than 18 who had a stem cell transplant for acute lymphoblastic leukemia, so the T cells may come from the graft donor.

This clonotype appeared a few times. This chain connects TRBV7-9 to TRBJ1-4; 7 nucleotides match TRBD1. The CDR3 runs to 13 residues. CDR1 and CDR2 from the germline V gene are SEHNR and FQNEAQ (reference sequence). Trimming removed 5 bases from V and 8 bases from J; junction bases left unmatched: 5. This CDR3 is CASSRRDSEKLFF. The CDR3 bases are TGTGCCAGCAGCCGGCGGGACAGCGAAAAACTGTTTTTT.

This clonotype was observed a few times. The genes are TRBV18 and TRBJ2-5; possibly TRBD2 for D (6 bases). In germline, CDR1 is KGHSH, CDR2 LQKENI. CDR3 size: 14 residues. With 3 bases removed from V and 1 base from J, the gap between germline ends came to 9 bases. The CDR3 spells CASSPGTFQETQYF. As DNA, the CDR3 is TGTGCCAGCTCACCCGGGACTTTCCAAGAGACCCAGTACTTC. The whole variable domain, filled in from reference TRBV18 and TRBJ2-5, reads NAGVMQNPRHLVRRRGQEARLRCSPMKGHSHVYWYRQLPEEGLKFMVYLQKENIIDESGMPKERFSAEFPKEGPSILRIQQVVRGDSAAYFCASSPGTFQETQYFGPGTRLLVL.

This chain connects TRBV7-3 to TRBJ2-1, with D possibly matching TRBD2 (6 bases). Germline lookup yields CDR1 SGHTA and CDR2 FQGTGA. The CDR3 runs to 15 residues. Trimming took off 5 bases at V and 2 bases at J, with 13 bases between the two ends. CDR3 sequence reads: CASSTPGLPYNEQFF. The CDR3 DNA reads as TGTGCCAGCAGCACCCCGGGACTCCCCTACAATGAGCAGTTCTTC.

The CDR3 DNA sequence: TGTGCCAGCAGCTCGACTAGCGGGAGTATCGATGAGCAGTTCTTC. It codes for CASSSTSGSIDEQFF. J is TRBJ2-1 and V is TRBV7-9; 12 positions match TRBD2. The CDR3 totals 15 residues. V lost 4 bases and J lost 8; bases outside the gene matches: 6. CDR1 and CDR2 from the germline V gene are SEHNR and FQNEAQ (reference sequence).

This chain uses TRBV7-6 with TRBJ1-4, with D tentatively TRBD1 (5 bases). Between the trimmed V and J ends, which lost 5 bases and 7 bases, there was a span of 17 bases. This CDR3 contains 15 residues. CDR1 and CDR2 (germline): SGHVS, FNYEAQ. CDR3 protein: CASSTTRAGSEKLFF. CDR3 bases: TGTGCCAGCAGCACGACCCGGGCAGGGTCTGAAAAACTGTTTTTT.

This clonotype has a handful of counts. V is TRBV9 and J is TRBJ2-7, with 11 nucleotides matching TRBD1. The CDR3 spans 14 residues. The germline gives CDR1 SGDLS, CDR2 YYNGEE. Trimming removed 0 bases from V and 5 bases from J; junction bases left unmatched: 1. The CDR3 DNA reads TGTGCCAGCAGCGTAGGGGGACAGGGGGACGAGCAGTACTTC. It yields the protein CASSVGGQGDEQYF.

This clonotype was detected only once. The V call is TRBV20-1, the J call TRBJ2-5; D is unresolved. Germline loops: CDR1 DFQATT, CDR2 SNEGSKA (reference sequence). The CDR3 runs to 14 residues. Trimming shortened V by 4 bases and J by 7 bases, and 19 bases separated the two germline ends. This CDR3 reads CSAKNTGRVGTQYF. The CDR3 nucleotides read TGCAGTGCTAAAAATACCGGACGGGTAGGGACCCAGTACTTC.

This clonotype was counted ten times or more. This chain uses TRBV5-1 with TRBJ2-1; 9 nucleotides agree with TRBD2. The germline V gene encodes CDR1 SGHRS and CDR2 YFSETQ. V lost 1 base, J lost 5 bases, and 4 bases stayed unmatched. The length of the CDR3 is 15 residues. In nucleotides, the CDR3 is TGCGCCAGCAGCTTGTTAGCTAGCGGGAACAATGAGCAGTTCTTC. Translated, it gives CASSLLASGNNEQFF. Using reference TRBV5-1 and TRBJ2-1 for the parts outside the CDR3, the full variable domain is KAGVTQTPRYLIKTRGQQVTLSCSPISGHRSVSWYQQTPGQGLQFLFEYFSETQRNKGNFPGRFSGRQFSNSRSEMNVSTLELGDSALYLCASSLLASGNNEQFFGPGTRLTVL.